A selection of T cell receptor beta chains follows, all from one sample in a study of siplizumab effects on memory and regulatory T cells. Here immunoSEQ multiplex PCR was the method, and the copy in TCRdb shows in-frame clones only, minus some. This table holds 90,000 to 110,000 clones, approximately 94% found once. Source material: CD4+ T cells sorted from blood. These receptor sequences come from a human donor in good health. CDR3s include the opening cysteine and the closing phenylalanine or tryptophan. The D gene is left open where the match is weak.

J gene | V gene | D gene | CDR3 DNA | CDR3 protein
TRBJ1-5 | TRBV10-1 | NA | TGCGCCAGCAGTGCAAGGCAGCCCCAGCATTTT | CASSARQPQHF
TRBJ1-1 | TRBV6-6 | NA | TGTGCCAGCAGATTGAACACTGAAGCTTTCTTT | CASRLNTEAFF
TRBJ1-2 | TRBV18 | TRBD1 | TGTGCCAGCTCAGTGACAGGGGATAATGGCTACACCTTC | CASSVTGDNGYTF
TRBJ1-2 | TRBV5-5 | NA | TGTGCCAGCAGCGTCCCGACAGTCTATGGCTACACCTTC | CASSVPTVYGYTF
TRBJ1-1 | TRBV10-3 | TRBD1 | TGTGCCATCAGGAGGACAGGGGCGAACACTGAAGCTTTCTTT | CAIRRTGANTEAFF
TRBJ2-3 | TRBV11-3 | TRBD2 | TGTGCCAGCAGCACAACCTCGGGAGGGCCTTATGCAGATACGCAGTATTTT | CASSTTSGGPYADTQYF
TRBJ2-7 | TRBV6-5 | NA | TGTGCCAGCAGGTCTACCGAGCTCGGAGGCTACGAGCAGTACTTC | CASRSTELGGYEQYF
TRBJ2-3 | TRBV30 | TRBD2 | TGTGCCTGGAGTGTTACCATCCTAGCGGAATCAGATACGCAGTATTTT | CAWSVTILAESDTQYF
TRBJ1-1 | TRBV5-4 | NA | TGTGCCAGCAGCTTGGCGAACACTGAAGCTTTCTTT | CASSLANTEAFF
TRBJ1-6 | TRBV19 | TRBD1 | TGTGCCAGTAGTATCGACAGGGGGGTCCCCCTCCACTTT | CASSIDRGVPLHF
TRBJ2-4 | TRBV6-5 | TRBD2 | TGTGCCAGCAGTCGCGGACTAGCGGAAAACATTCAGTACTTC | CASSRGLAENIQYF
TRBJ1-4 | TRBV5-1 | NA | TGCGCCAGCAGCCCCGGGACAAGGGGTGAAAAACTGTTTTTT | CASSPGTRGEKLFF
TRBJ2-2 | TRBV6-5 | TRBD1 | TGTGCCAGCAGATTACAGGGGACCGGGGAGCTGTTTTTT | CASRLQGTGELFF
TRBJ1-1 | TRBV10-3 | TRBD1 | TGTGCCATCAGGGAGGGACAGGGCGCTGAAGCTTTCTTT | CAIREGQGAEAFF